The 9 T cell receptor beta chains in this list originate from one sample, sequenced in a study of blood T cell repertoires in COVID-19. TCRdb keeps only in-frame clones here, not all; method: immunoSEQ multiplex PCR. The sample yields 200,000 to 250,000 clones, just under 85% seen once. The specimen was peripheral blood. These receptors originate from a woman of 80 years or more with acute or convalescent COVID-19.

This chain joins TRBV5-5 and TRBJ1-2, with 7 bases fitting TRBD1. The CDR3 is 14 amino acids. V was pared by 4 bases and J by 0 bases, with 3 bases of the junction left unmatched. Per germline, CDR1 SGHKS and CDR2 YYEKEE (reference sequence). This CDR3 reads CASSTTGANYGYTF. CDR3 nucleotides: TGTGCCAGCAGCACCACAGGGGCTAACTATGGCTACACCTTC.

This clone was seen only once. The chain recombines TRBV6-5 with TRBJ1-5; D unresolved. Germline CDR1 and CDR2: MNHEY and SVGAGI. This CDR3 has 15 amino acids. V lost 6 bases, J lost 5 bases, and 17 bases lay in between. Here the CDR3 reads CASSWFPTLDQPQHF. Written as DNA, the CDR3 is TGTGCCAGCAGCTGGTTTCCGACTCTCGATCAGCCCCAGCATTTT.

V gene TRBV20-1 combines with J gene TRBJ2-7; D is ambiguous. Trimming shortened V by 2 bases and J by 3 bases, and 5 bases separated the two germline ends. Per the germline V gene, CDR1 is DFQATT and CDR2 is SNEGSKA (reference sequence). This CDR3 comprises 11 residues. CDR3 sequence reads: CSARYGYEQYF. Written as DNA, the CDR3 is TGCAGTGCTAGATACGGCTACGAGCAGTACTTC.

The CDR3: CASSLAAADLSYEQYF. CDR3 coding DNA: TGTGCCAGCAGCTTAGCGGCAGCGGATCTCAGCTACGAGCAGTACTTC. The V gene is TRBV7-2, the J gene TRBJ2-7, with D possibly being TRBD2 (5 bases). The CDR3 is made up of 16 amino acids. The ends were cut back, 0 bases at V and 3 bases at J, with 15 bases in the middle. CDR1 and CDR2 from the germline V gene are SGHTA and FQGNSA.

The chain has TRBV5-5 and TRBJ1-4; D unresolved. The germline gives CDR1 SGHKS, CDR2 YYEKEE (reference sequence). V gave up 0 bases and J gave up 4 bases, with 7 bases separating them. The CDR3 has 14 residues. CDR3 sequence: CASSLGRLNEKLFF. The CDR3 nucleotides are TGTGCCAGCAGCTTGGGGCGGCTTAATGAAAAACTGTTTTTT.

The chain uses TRBV28 and TRBJ1-6; 7 bases are a match to TRBD1. V lost 6 bases to trimming and J lost 6 bases; unmatched junction nucleotides: 8. CDR1 is MDHEN, CDR2 SYDVKM, per germline. CDR3 length equals 15 residues. CDR3 nucleotides: TGTGCCAGCAGACCGACAGGGACTTTTAATTCACCCCTCCACTTT. Amino acid sequence: CASRPTGTFNSPLHF. Using reference TRBV28 and TRBJ1-6 for the parts outside the CDR3, the full variable domain is DVKVTQSSRYLVKRTGEKVFLECVQDMDHENMFWYRQDPGLGLRLIYFSYDVKMKEKGDIPEGYSVSREKKERFSLILESASTNQTSMYLCASRPTGTFNSPLHFGNGTRLTVT.

This chain uses TRBV19 with TRBJ2-3; TRBD1 matches 9 bases. Germline V CDR1 and CDR2: LNHDA, SQIVND (reference sequence). With 7 bases clipped from V and 6 bases from J, the junction kept 11 bases outside the gene matches. The CDR3 spans 15 residues. This CDR3 is CASTRWGQGWDTQYF. The CDR3 DNA is TGTGCCAGTACCCGATGGGGACAGGGTTGGGATACGCAGTATTTT.

The CDR3: CASSINPYGYTF. CDR3 in DNA: TGTGCCAGTAGTATCAATCCCTATGGCTACACCTTC. V usage is TRBV19 and J usage is TRBJ1-2; D is uncertain. The length of the CDR3 is 12 residues. Trimming took off 3 bases at V and 4 bases at J, with 6 bases between the two ends. The V gene's germline CDR1 is LNHDA and CDR2 SQIVND (reference sequence).

This chain joins TRBV4-2 and TRBJ2-3, with 8 bases matching TRBD2. Germline CDR1 and CDR2: LGHNA and YNFKEQ. CDR3 length: 15 residues. The V gene end was trimmed by 8 bases and the J gene end by 0 bases; junction bases not matched to a gene: 7. CDR3 sequence: CASLVASGSTDTQYF. The CDR3 DNA sequence: TGTGCCAGCCTCGTTGCTAGCGGGAGCACAGATACGCAGTATTTT.